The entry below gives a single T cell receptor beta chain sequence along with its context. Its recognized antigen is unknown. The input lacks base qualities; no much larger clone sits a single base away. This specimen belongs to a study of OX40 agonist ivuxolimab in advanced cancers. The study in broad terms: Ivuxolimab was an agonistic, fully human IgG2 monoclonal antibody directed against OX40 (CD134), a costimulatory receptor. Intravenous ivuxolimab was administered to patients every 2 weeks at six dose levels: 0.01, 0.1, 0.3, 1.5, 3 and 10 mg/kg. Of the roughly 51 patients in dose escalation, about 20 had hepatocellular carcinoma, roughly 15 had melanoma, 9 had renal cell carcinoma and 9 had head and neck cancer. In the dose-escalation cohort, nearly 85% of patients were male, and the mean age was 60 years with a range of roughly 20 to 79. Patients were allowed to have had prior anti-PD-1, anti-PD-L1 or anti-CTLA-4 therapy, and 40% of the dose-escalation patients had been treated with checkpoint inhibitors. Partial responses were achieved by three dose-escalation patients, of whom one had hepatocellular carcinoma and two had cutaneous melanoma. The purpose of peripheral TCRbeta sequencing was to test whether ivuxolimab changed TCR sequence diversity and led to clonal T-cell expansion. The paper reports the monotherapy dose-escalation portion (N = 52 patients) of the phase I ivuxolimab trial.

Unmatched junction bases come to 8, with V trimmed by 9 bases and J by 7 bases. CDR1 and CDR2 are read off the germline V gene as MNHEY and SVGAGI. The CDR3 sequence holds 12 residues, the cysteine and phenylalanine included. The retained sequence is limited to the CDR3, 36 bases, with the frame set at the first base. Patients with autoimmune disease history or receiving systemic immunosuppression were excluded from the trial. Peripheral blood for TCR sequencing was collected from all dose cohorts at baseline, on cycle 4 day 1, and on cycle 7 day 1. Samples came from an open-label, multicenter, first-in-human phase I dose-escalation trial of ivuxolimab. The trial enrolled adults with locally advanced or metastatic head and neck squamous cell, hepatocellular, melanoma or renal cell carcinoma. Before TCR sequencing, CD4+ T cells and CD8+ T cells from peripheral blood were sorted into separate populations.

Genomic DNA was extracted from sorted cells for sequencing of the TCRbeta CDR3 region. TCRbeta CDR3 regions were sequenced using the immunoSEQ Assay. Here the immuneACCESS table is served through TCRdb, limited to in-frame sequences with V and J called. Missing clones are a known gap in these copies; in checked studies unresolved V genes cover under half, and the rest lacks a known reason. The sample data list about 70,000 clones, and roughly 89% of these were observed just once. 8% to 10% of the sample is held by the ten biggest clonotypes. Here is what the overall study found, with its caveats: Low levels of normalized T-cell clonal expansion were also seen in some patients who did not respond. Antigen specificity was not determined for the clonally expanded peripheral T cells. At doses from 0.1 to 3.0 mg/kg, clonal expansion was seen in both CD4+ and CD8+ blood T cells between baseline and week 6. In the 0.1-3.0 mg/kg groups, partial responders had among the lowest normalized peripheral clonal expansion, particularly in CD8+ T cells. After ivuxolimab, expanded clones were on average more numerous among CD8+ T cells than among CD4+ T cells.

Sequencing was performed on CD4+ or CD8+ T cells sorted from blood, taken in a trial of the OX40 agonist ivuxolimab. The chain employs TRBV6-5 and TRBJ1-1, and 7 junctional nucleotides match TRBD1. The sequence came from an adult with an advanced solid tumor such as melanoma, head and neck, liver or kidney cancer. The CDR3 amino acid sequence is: CASRGGGGEAFF. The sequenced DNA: TGTGCCAGTCGGGGAGGGGGCGGTGAAGCTTTCTTT.